Here is one TCR beta chain with its context. What it binds is not known. Constant-region reverse primers amplified full-length variable regions, followed by semi-nested Nested Universal Primer A PCR. TCRdb analysed the 5' RACE reads with MiXCR anew, one entry per CDR3 protein. This table has about 40,000 distinct CDR3 sequences, 15% to 20% appearing once. Study results and limitations: Greatest tumor Treg TCR overlap was with tumor naive CD4+ cells. The larger-cohort validation was restricted to a single TCR beta V-J rearrangement rather than whole repertoires.

The germline V and J ends were trimmed by 0 bases and 3 bases, with 8 bases remaining between them. Germline V gene data show CDR1 as SGDLS and CDR2 as YYNGEE. The CDR3 length is 14 residues. Naive CD4+ T cells were purified with Tregs depleted by CD25. This sequence joins TRBV9 and TRBJ2-3; a possible D gene is TRBD1 (5 bases). Sample: naive CD4+ T cells sorted from a lymph node. Subset in this sample: naive CD4+ T cells, CD4+CD45RA+CD25-. This TCR was recovered from a female donor with breast cancer. CDR3 nucleotides: TGTGCCAGCAGCGTAGGCAGGGCGACAGATACGCAGTATTTT. Protein: CASSVGRATDTQYF.